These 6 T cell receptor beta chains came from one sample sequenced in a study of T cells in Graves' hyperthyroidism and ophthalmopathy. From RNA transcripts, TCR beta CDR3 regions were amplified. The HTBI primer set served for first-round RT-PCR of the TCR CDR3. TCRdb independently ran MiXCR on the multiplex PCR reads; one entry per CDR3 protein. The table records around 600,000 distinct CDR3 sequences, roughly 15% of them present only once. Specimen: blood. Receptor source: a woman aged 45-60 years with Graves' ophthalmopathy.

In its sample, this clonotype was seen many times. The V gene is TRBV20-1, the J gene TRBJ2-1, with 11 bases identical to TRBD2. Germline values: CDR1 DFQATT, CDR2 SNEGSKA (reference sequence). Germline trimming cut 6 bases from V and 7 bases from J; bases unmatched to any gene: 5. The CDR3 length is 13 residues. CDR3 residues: CSALSGRVNEQFF. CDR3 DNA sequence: TGCAGTGCCCTTAGCGGGAGGGTTAATGAGCAGTTCTTC.

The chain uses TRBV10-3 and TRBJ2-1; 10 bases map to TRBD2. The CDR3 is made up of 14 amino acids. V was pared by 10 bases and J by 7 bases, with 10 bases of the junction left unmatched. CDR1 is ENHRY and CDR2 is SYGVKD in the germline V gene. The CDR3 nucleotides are TGTGCCACGTCGGGACTAGCGATAGGGAATGAGCAGTTCTTC. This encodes CATSGLAIGNEQFF.

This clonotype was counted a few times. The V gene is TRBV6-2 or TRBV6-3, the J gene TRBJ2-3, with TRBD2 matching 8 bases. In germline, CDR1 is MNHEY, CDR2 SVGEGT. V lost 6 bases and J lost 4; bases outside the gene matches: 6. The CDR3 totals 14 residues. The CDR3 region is CASRIAGSADTQYF. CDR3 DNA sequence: TGTGCCAGCAGGATAGCGGGATCGGCAGATACGCAGTATTTT.

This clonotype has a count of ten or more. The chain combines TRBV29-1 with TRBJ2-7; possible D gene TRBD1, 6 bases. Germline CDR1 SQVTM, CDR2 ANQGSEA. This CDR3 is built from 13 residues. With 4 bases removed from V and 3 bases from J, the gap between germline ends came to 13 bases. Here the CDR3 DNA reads TGCAGCGTTGCAGGGGTCTTATACTACGAGCAGTACTTC. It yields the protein CSVAGVLYYEQYF.

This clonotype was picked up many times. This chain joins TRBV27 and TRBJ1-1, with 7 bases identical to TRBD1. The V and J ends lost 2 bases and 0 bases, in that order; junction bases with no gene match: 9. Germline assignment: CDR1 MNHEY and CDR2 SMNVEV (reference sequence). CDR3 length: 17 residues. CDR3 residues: CASSLRVTGKLNTEAFF. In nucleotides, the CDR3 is TGTGCCAGCAGTTTACGAGTGACAGGGAAGCTGAACACTGAAGCTTTCTTT.

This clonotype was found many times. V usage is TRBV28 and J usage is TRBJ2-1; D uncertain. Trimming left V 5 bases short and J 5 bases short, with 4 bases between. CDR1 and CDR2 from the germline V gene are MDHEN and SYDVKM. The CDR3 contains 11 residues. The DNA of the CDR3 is TGTGCCAGCAGTGCCCACAATGAGCAGTTCTTC. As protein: CASSAHNEQFF.